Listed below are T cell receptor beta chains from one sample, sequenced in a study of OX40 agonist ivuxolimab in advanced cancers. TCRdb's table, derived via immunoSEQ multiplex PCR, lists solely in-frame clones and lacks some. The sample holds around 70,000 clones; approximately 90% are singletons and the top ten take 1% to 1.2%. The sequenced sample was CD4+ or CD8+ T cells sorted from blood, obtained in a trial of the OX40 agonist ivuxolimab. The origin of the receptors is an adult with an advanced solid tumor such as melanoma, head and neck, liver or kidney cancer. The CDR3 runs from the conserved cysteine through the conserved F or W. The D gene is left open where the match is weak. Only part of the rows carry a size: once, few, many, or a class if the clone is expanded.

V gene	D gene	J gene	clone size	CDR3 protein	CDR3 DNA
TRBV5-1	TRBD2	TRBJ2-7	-	CASSLEGTSSSEQYF	TGCGCCAGCAGCTTGGAGGGGACTAGCTCGAGCGAGCAGTACTTC
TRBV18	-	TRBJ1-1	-	CASSLQSYEAFF	TGTGCCAGCTCACTACAATCATATGAAGCTTTCTTT
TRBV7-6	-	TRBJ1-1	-	CASSQGKNTEAFF	TGTGCCAGCAGCCAGGGCAAAAACACTGAAGCTTTCTTT
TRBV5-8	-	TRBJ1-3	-	CASSVQLSGNTIYF	TGTGCCAGCAGCGTCCAACTCTCTGGAAACACCATATATTTT
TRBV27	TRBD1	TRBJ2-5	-	CASSGTGNQETQYF	TGTGCCAGCAGCGGGACAGGTAACCAAGAGACCCAGTACTTC
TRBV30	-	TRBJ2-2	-	CAWSGTLNTGELFF	TGTGCCTGGAGTGGGACATTGAACACCGGGGAGCTGTTTTTT
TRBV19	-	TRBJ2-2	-	CASSGGGNTGELFF	TGTGCCAGTAGTGGTGGGGGGAACACCGGGGAGCTGTTTTTT
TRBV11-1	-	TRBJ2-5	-	CASSSTTTRTDHQETQYF	TGTGCCAGCAGCTCAACTACGACCAGGACAGACCATCAAGAGACCCAGTACTTC
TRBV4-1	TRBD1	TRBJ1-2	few	CASSQGGGADYGYTF	TGCGCCAGCAGCCAGGGAGGGGGCGCTGACTATGGCTACACCTTC
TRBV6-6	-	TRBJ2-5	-	CASSYQGGGPVYPQYF	TGTGCCAGCAGTTACCAAGGCGGGGGCCCGGTATATCCCCAGTACTTC
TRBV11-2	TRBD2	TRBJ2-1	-	CASRLLAGGFEQFF	TGTGCCAGCAGACTACTAGCGGGGGGGTTTGAGCAGTTCTTC
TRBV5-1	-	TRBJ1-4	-	CASSLGRGVGNEKLFF	TGCGCCAGCAGCCTGGGACGGGGTGTGGGTAATGAAAAACTGTTTTTT
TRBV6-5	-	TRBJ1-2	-	CASSEEWDPWGYTF	TGTGCCAGCAGTGAAGAGTGGGACCCCTGGGGCTACACCTTC
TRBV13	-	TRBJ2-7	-	CASSQPGANNYEQYF	TGTGCCAGCAGCCAGCCAGGGGCCAACAACTACGAGCAGTACTTC
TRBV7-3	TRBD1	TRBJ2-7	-	CASTGQGSYEQYF	TGTGCCAGCACGGGACAGGGCTCCTACGAGCAGTACTTC
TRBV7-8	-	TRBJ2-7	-	CASSLEAGYEQYF	TGTGCCAGCAGCTTAGAGGCAGGCTACGAGCAGTACTTC
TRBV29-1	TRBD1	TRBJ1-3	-	CSAQTGLGNTIYF	TGCAGCGCACAGACAGGGCTTGGAAACACCATATATTTT
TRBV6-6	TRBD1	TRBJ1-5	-	CASRLTGVRNQPQHF	TGTGCCAGCAGATTGACAGGGGTCCGCAATCAGCCCCAGCATTTT
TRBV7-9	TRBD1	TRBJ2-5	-	CAGGQGNGETQYF	TGTGCCGGTGGACAGGGGAACGGGGAGACCCAGTACTTC
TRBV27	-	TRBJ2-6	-	CASSSLSSGANVLTF	TGTGCCAGCAGTTCTCTTAGCTCTGGGGCCAACGTCCTGACTTTC
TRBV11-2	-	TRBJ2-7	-	CASSISWDNEQYF	TGTGCCAGCAGCATTAGTTGGGACAACGAGCAGTACTTC
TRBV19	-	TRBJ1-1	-	CASSPFTGGMGTEAFF	TGTGCCAGTAGTCCCTTCACGGGGGGCATGGGCACTGAAGCTTTCTTT
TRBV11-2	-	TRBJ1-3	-	CASSLFFAGLSGNTIYF	TGTGCCAGCAGCTTATTTTTTGCAGGTCTCTCTGGAAACACCATATATTTT
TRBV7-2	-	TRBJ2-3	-	CASGGVGDTQYF	TGTGCCAGCGGCGGTGTGGGTGATACGCAGTATTTT
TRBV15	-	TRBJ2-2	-	CATSRRLGGNTGELFF	TGTGCCACCAGCAGACGTTTGGGTGGGAACACCGGGGAGCTGTTTTTT
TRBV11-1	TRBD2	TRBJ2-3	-	CASSLLAGAGDTQYF	TGTGCCAGCAGCTTACTAGCGGGAGCGGGAGATACGCAGTATTTT
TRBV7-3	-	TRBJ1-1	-	CASRDSLNTEAFF	TGTGCCAGCAGGGACAGCCTGAACACTGAAGCTTTCTTT
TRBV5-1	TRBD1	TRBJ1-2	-	CASSSQGVDGYTF	TGCGCCAGCAGCTCACAGGGGGTAGATGGCTACACCTTC
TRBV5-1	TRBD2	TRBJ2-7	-	CASRIAGGIRTYEQYF	TGCGCCAGCAGGATAGCGGGAGGAATACGCACCTACGAGCAGTACTTC
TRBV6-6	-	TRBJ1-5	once	CASSYTGDQPQHF	TGTGCCAGCAGCTATACAGGAGATCAGCCCCAGCATTTT
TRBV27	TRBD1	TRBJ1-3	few	CASRLQGGNTIYF	TGTGCCAGCAGGCTACAGGGGGGAAACACCATATATTTT
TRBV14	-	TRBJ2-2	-	CASRTGLNGELFF	TGTGCCAGCAGAACAGGGCTTAACGGGGAGCTGTTTTTT
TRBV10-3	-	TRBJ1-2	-	CAISYEGSDYGYTF	TGTGCCATCAGTTATGAGGGTAGTGACTATGGCTACACCTTC
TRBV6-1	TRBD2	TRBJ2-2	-	CASRLVAGAPGELFF	TGTGCCAGCAGATTAGTAGCGGGGGCCCCCGGGGAGCTGTTTTTT
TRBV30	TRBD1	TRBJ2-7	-	CAWSTGQGAHEQYF	TGTGCCTGGAGTACCGGACAGGGGGCGCACGAGCAGTACTTC
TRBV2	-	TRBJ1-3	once	CASRKSRDKSSGNTIYF	TGTGCCAGCAGGAAGAGTAGGGACAAGAGCTCTGGAAACACCATATATTTT
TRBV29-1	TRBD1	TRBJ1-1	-	CSVPRQGGAFF	TGCAGCGTTCCCCGGCAGGGGGGAGCTTTCTTT
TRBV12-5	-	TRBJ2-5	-	CASGFYPPAVYQETQYF	TGTGCTAGTGGTTTTTATCCCCCTGCGGTATACCAAGAGACCCAGTACTTC
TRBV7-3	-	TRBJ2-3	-	CASTKGGYTDTQYF	TGTGCCAGCACCAAAGGGGGGTACACAGATACGCAGTATTTT
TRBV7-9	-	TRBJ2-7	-	CASSLGLFYEQYF	TGTGCCAGCAGCTTAGGACTTTTTTACGAGCAGTACTTC
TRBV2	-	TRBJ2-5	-	CASRPYGDSNQETQYF	TGTGCCAGCAGGCCCTATGGAGACAGCAACCAAGAGACCCAGTACTTC
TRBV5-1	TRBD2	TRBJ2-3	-	CASSLQRGGTDTQYF	TGCGCCAGCAGCTTACAGCGGGGGGGGACAGATACGCAGTATTTT
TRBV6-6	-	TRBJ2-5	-	CASSYSASGGSETQYF	TGTGCCAGCAGTTACTCTGCGTCTGGCGGGTCGGAGACCCAGTACTTC
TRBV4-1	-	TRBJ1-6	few	CASSQAGTPEAPLHF	TGCGCCAGCAGCCAGGCCGGGACACCCGAGGCCCCCCTCCACTTT